This T cell receptor (beta chain) was identified in a study of early T cells in non-severe SARS-CoV-2 infection. Study-wide background: Alpha and beta chains were unpaired, from unsorted whole-blood bulk RNA. Overall study results and limits: Private and CD4 specificities were missed by VDJdb matching, skewed to anti-spike CD8.

Comments on this clonotype: The antigen is unknown.

Unique molecular identifiers were affixed to single, distinct cDNA molecules. One entry per CDR3 protein results from TCRdb running MiXCR on the 5' RACE reads. The table has some 88,000 distinct CDR3 sequences, around 17% seen once; the top ten hold about 5%. The CDR3 is 17 residues long. With 6 bases removed from V and 1 base from J, the gap between germline ends came to 20 bases. The sequence came from an adult who was a healthcare worker with PCR-confirmed SARS-CoV-2 infection or an uninfected control (not recorded which). The specimen comprised whole blood, sampled at baseline. The V gene is TRBV12-3 or TRBV12-4, the J gene TRBJ2-3; D perhaps matches TRBD2 (6 bases). CDR3 DNA: TGTGCCAGCAGACGCACCCTCATCCGGAGGGGCACAGATACGCAGTATTTT. As protein: CASRRTLIRRGTDTQYF.